The T cell receptor (beta chain) described here comes from a study of T cell responses to AZD1222 COVID-19 vaccine. Germline CDR1 MDHEN, CDR2 SYDVKM. The CDR3 runs 17 residues. The J segment lost 3 bases and the V segment lost 5 bases, leaving 13 bases of the junction unmatched. The assay was immunoSEQ multiplex PCR, and TCRdb's table has in-frame clones only and misses some. The data hold 80,000 to 100,000 clones, with around 85% observed a single time. This sequence was found in an adult in good health. Source: peripheral blood, taken on day 0 of AZD1222 vaccination. The chain has TRBV28 and TRBJ1-5, with 7 bases that match TRBD1. For the CDR3, the DNA is TGTGCCAGCAGTCCCACGACAGGGTCCAGGGACAATCAGCCCCAGCATTTT. It codes for CASSPTTGSRDNQPQHF.